This T cell receptor beta chain is drawn from a study of T cells in Graves' hyperthyroidism and ophthalmopathy. This clonotype has more than one count but fewer than ten. Amplification of TCR beta CDR3 regions used RNA as the template. The TCR CDR3 was amplified in a first-round RT-PCR using the HTBI primer set. TCRdb reprocessed the multiplex PCR reads with MiXCR, giving one entry per CDR3 protein. The table includes about 560,000 distinct CDR3 sequences, around 15% detected once. Trimming took off 6 bases at V and 3 bases at J, with 12 bases between the two ends. The CDR3 runs to 14 residues. Uncontrolled infection, other autoimmune disease, pregnancy or lactation barred patients from enrollment. Diagnoses rested on clinical symptoms, serum thyroxine and TRAb, thyroid ultrasound and orbital computed tomography.

The TCR sequence derives from a woman in her thirties or forties with Graves' hyperthyroidism. The sequenced material came from blood. The chain employs TRBV12-3 or TRBV12-4 and TRBJ1-3, with a tentative D call TRBD1 (6 bases). Written as DNA, the CDR3 is TGTGCCAGCAGCCGGGGGGCAGTTGGAAACACCATATATTTT. It specifies CASSRGAVGNTIYF.